These 25 T cell receptor beta chains originate from one sample sequenced in a study of blood T cell repertoires in COVID-19. Method: immunoSEQ multiplex PCR; TCRdb's copy keeps in-frame clones and lacks some. The sample contains around 140,000 clones, 80% to 90% of which appear only once. The sample consisted of peripheral blood. All receptors derive from a man between 60 and 75 years old with active or convalescent COVID-19.

This rearrangement joins TRBV28 to TRBJ1-5; 7 bases are shared with TRBD1. The V and J ends lost 5 bases and 2 bases, in that order; junction bases with no gene match: 9. The germline CDR1 and CDR2 sequences are MDHEN and SYDVKM. This CDR3 spans 16 amino acids. Written as DNA, the CDR3 is TGTGCCAGCAGTCCCAAGACAGGGTTCCGCAATCAGCCCCAGCATTTT. Amino acids: CASSPKTGFRNQPQHF.

The chain uses TRBV18 and TRBJ2-2, with TRBD1 matching over 11 bases. The CDR3 extends over 15 amino acids. CDR1 and CDR2 from the germline V gene are KGHSH and LQKENI. The V and J ends lost 3 bases and 6 bases, in that order; junction bases with no gene match: 3. CDR3 in DNA: TGTGCCAGCTCACCGGGACAGGGGGTATCCGGGGAGCTGTTTTTT. It translates to CASSPGQGVSGELFF.

The V gene is TRBV29-1, the J gene TRBJ1-1, with TRBD1 matching over 9 bases. There are 14 residues in the CDR3. Trimming removed 6 bases from V and 2 bases from J; junction bases left unmatched: 7. The germline gives CDR1 SQVTM, CDR2 ANQGSEA. CDR3 bases: TGCAGCGTATTTGGACAGGGGCGCAACACTGAAGCTTTCTTT. This gives the protein CSVFGQGRNTEAFF.

V and J are TRBV28 and TRBJ1-5; 9 bases match TRBD1. Germline-derived CDR1 and CDR2 are MDHEN and SYDVKM. There are 14 residues in the CDR3. V gave up 6 bases and J gave up 9 bases; unmatched junction bases: 9. For the CDR3, the DNA is TGTGCCAGCAGCCACAGGGGGCTCGAGGGGCCCCAGCATTTT. It specifies CASSHRGLEGPQHF.

The V gene is TRBV7-9, the J gene TRBJ2-1; the match to TRBD1 covers 10 bases. The germline V gene encodes CDR1 SEHNR and CDR2 FQNEAQ (reference sequence). V lost 6 bases to trimming and J lost 8 bases; unmatched junction nucleotides: 4. The CDR3 runs to 13 residues. The CDR3 DNA sequence: TGTGCCAGCAGAGCCGGGACAGGGGATGAGCAGTTCTTC. Translating gives CASRAGTGDEQFF.

The V call is TRBV28, the J call TRBJ1-2; possible D gene TRBD1, 6 bases. CDR1 and CDR2 (germline): MDHEN, SYDVKM. There are 15 residues in the CDR3. Between the trimmed V and J ends, which lost 5 bases and 7 bases, there was a span of 20 bases. CDR3 sequence (DNA): TGTGCCAGCAGTGCCGCCGGGACACGTCATTTTGGCTACACCTTC. This encodes CASSAAGTRHFGYTF.

The rearrangement joins TRBV6-5 to TRBJ2-2; 8 bases align to TRBD2. Germline V gene data show CDR1 as MNHEY and CDR2 as SVGAGI. The J segment lost 4 bases and the V segment lost 8 bases, leaving 6 bases of the junction unmatched. The CDR3 is 14 residues long. CDR3 loop: CASAKRERTGELFF. The CDR3 DNA reads TGTGCCAGCGCGAAGCGGGAGCGCACCGGGGAGCTGTTTTTT.

This chain links TRBV28 with TRBJ2-7, with 10 bases matching TRBD1. The CDR3 runs 14 residues. Trimming removed 7 bases from V and 3 bases from J; junction bases left unmatched: 6. Germline CDR1 MDHEN, CDR2 SYDVKM. CDR3 in amino acids: CASIRDRGRYEQYF. CDR3 sequence (DNA): TGTGCCAGCATCAGGGACAGGGGCCGCTACGAGCAGTACTTC.

The V call is TRBV5-1, the J call TRBJ2-2, with D tentatively TRBD1 (6 bases). The CDR3 runs 17 residues. Germline V lookup: CDR1 SGHRS, CDR2 YFSETQ. Trimming pared 1 base from V and 2 bases from J, leaving 15 bases between. The CDR3 DNA reads as TGCGCCAGCAGCTTGAAGGTCAGGGGCCCAAACACCGGGGAGCTGTTTTTT. As protein: CASSLKVRGPNTGELFF.

This chain uses TRBV29-1 with TRBJ2-7; TRBD2 matches at 7 bases. Germline CDR1 reads SQVTM; CDR2 reads ANQGSEA. This CDR3 region has 15 residues. V lost 3 bases to trimming and J lost 0 bases; unmatched junction nucleotides: 8. CDR3 DNA: TGCAGCGTTGATTTGGTGGGGGGGTTCTCCTACGAGCAGTACTTC. It encodes CSVDLVGGFSYEQYF.

This chain links TRBV2 with TRBJ2-7; the match to TRBD2 covers 7 bases. Germline lookup yields CDR1 SNHLY and CDR2 FYNNEI. The CDR3 covers 13 residues. The V and J ends lost 7 bases and 5 bases, in that order; junction bases with no gene match: 8. The CDR3 sequence is CASIRSAGDEQYF. The CDR3 region has the DNA TGTGCCAGCATACGTTCGGCGGGAGACGAGCAGTACTTC.

There are a few counts of this clone. The chain uses TRBV20-1 and TRBJ2-1; D call uncertain. Germline assignment: CDR1 DFQATT and CDR2 SNEGSKA (reference sequence). V gave up 6 bases and J gave up 3 bases, with 6 bases separating them. The CDR3 totals 11 residues. CDR3 bases: TGCAGTGCAAGACGCTACAATGAGCAGTTCTTC. It is translated as CSARRYNEQFF.

The genes are TRBV5-4 and TRBJ2-7; 8 bases align to TRBD2. This CDR3 is 14 amino acids long. After removal of 1 base from V and 5 bases from J, the junction contained 5 bases not matched to a gene. From germline, CDR1 is SGHNT and CDR2 YYREEE (reference sequence). CDR3 region: CASSLPGLVDEQYF. CDR3 coding DNA: TGTGCCAGCAGCTTGCCGGGACTAGTCGACGAGCAGTACTTC.

The chain has TRBV24-1 and TRBJ2-1, with 7 bases matching TRBD1. From germline, CDR1 is KGHDR and CDR2 SFDVKD. V was pared by 7 bases and J by 5 bases, with 4 bases of the junction left unmatched. CDR3 size: 13 residues. Written as DNA, the CDR3 is TGTGCCACCAGACGGACAGGCGACAATGAGCAGTTCTTC. Residues: CATRRTGDNEQFF.

The chain joins TRBV19 to TRBJ2-1; TRBD2 agrees at 7 bases. J lost 5 bases, V lost 4 bases, and 14 bases had no gene match. This CDR3 has 17 residues. Germline CDR1 and CDR2: LNHDA and SQIVND (reference sequence). The CDR3 DNA follows: TGTGCCAGTAGTACGGCCGGTCTAGCGGAAATAAACAATGAGCAGTTCTTC. It is translated as CASSTAGLAEINNEQFF.

The chain combines TRBV29-1 with TRBJ2-2; D might be TRBD1 (6 bases). This CDR3 region has 14 residues. V was clipped by 4 bases and J by 0 bases, with 9 bases between them. Germline-derived CDR1 and CDR2 are SQVTM and ANQGSEA. In DNA, the CDR3 is TGCAGCGTTGCTACAGGGACGAACACCGGGGAGCTGTTTTTT. Translated: CSVATGTNTGELFF.

V is TRBV5-5 and J is TRBJ1-1; D is uncertain. V lost 1 base, J lost 1 base, and 11 bases lay in between. CDR1 and CDR2 (germline): SGHKS, YYEKEE (reference sequence). The CDR3 covers 15 residues. In DNA form, the CDR3 reads TGTGCCAGCAGCTTGCCGCAACATTGGAACACTGAAGCTTTCTTT. Its protein product is CASSLPQHWNTEAFF.

The chain has TRBV10-1 and TRBJ2-3; a weak D match, TRBD2 (6 bases). The CDR3 totals 15 residues. V lost 2 bases, J lost 3 bases, and 12 bases lay in between. Germline loops: CDR1 WNHNN, CDR2 SYGVQD (reference sequence). CDR3 DNA sequence: TGCGCCAGCAGTGAGGGGGGGATTGCGACAGATACGCAGTATTTT. Protein: CASSEGGIATDTQYF.

Here the CDR3 reads CASSLVPLGLAGTFSYNEQFF. The CDR3 coding sequence is TGTGCCAGCAGCCTCGTCCCTCTAGGACTAGCGGGGACCTTCTCCTACAATGAGCAGTTCTTC. This chain joins TRBV7-3 and TRBJ2-1, with 12 nucleotides matching TRBD2. The CDR3 extends over 21 amino acids. V lost 5 bases, J lost 0 bases, and 17 bases stayed unmatched. Germline lookup yields CDR1 SGHTA and CDR2 FQGTGA.

The chain links TRBV5-1 to TRBJ1-3; 7 nucleotides line up with TRBD1. Trimming at V came to 1 base and at J to 0 bases, leaving 4 bases not matched to a gene. CDR1 SGHRS and CDR2 YFSETQ come from the germline V gene. The CDR3 length is 16 residues. CDR3 nucleotides: TGCGCCAGCAGCTTGTATGGGGACAGCTCTGGAAACACCATATATTTT. Amino acids: CASSLYGDSSGNTIYF.

The V call is TRBV3-1 (or the pseudogene TRBV3-2), the J call TRBJ2-3; tentative D call: TRBD2 (6 bases). Germline values: CDR1 LGHDT, CDR2 YNNKEL (reference sequence). The V gene lost 3 bases and the J gene lost 2 bases, with 15 bases spanning the gap. The CDR3 runs 16 residues. The CDR3 reads CASSQGGWGNTDTQYF. The CDR3 nucleotides read TGTGCCAGCAGCCAGGGAGGTTGGGGGAACACAGATACGCAGTATTTT.

The chain recombines TRBV2 with TRBJ1-1; unclear D gene. In germline, CDR1 is SNHLY, CDR2 FYNNEI. V gave up 6 bases and J gave up 2 bases, with 7 bases separating them. The CDR3 loop spans 12 amino acids. In nucleotides, the CDR3 is TGTGCCAGCAGCCTAGGTAACACTGAAGCTTTCTTT. Translated: CASSLGNTEAFF. The entire variable domain, with the rest obtained from reference TRBV2 and TRBJ1-1, is as follows: EPEVTQTPSHQVTQMGQEVILRCVPISNHLYFYWYRQILGQKVEFLVSFYNNEISEKSEIFDDQFSVERPDGSNFTLKIRSTKLEDSAMYFCASSLGNTEAFFGQGTRLTVV.

The chain has TRBV19 and TRBJ2-1; perhaps TRBD2 as D (6 bases). CDR1 is LNHDA and CDR2 is SQIVND in the germline V gene (reference sequence). V was cut by 3 bases and J by 2 bases, with 14 bases left in between. CDR3 length equals 16 residues. Here the CDR3 reads CASSMPIQRAYNEQFF. CDR3 nucleotides: TGTGCCAGTAGTATGCCCATCCAGCGGGCCTACAATGAGCAGTTCTTC.

This chain uses TRBV28 with TRBJ1-4; 9 positions agree with TRBD1. CDR1 is MDHEN and CDR2 is SYDVKM in the germline V gene. V trimming: 5 bases; J trimming: 7 bases; junction bases outside the gene matches: 11. This CDR3 has 16 amino acids. Here the CDR3 reads CASSTRGQGITEKLFF. Written as DNA, the CDR3 is TGTGCCAGCAGTACTCGAGGACAGGGGATAACTGAAAAACTGTTTTTT. The full variable domain, in which reference TRBV28 and TRBJ1-4 provide the parts outside the CDR3, is DVKVTQSSRYLVKRTGEKVFLECVQDMDHENMFWYRQDPGLGLRLIYFSYDVKMKEKGDIPEGYSVSREKKERFSLILESASTNQTSMYLCASSTRGQGITEKLFFGSGTQLSVL.

The chain uses TRBV18 and TRBJ1-4; D might be TRBD1 (5 bases). V lost 1 base and J 8 bases, leaving 20 bases between the germline ends. This CDR3 spans 17 amino acids. CDR1 KGHSH and CDR2 LQKENI come from the germline V gene. This CDR3 reads CASSPRTGRRGSEKLFF. The CDR3 coding sequence is TGTGCCAGCTCACCACGAACCGGGAGAAGGGGTTCAGAAAAACTGTTTTTT.